This is a list of T cell receptor beta chains from one sample in a study of radiation and T cells in renal cell carcinoma. This table comes from immunoSEQ multiplex PCR, and its TCRdb copy is limited to in-frame clones, with some not included. The sample contains about 150,000 clones, approximately 90% of which appear only once. Here the sequenced sample was blood, taken from a patient whose treatment included radiotherapy and nephrectomy. The receptor source for this set is a woman between 65 and 79 years old with renal cell carcinoma. Each CDR3 is given with its conserved first and last residue. A D gene is named only where the DNA matches it firmly. A clone size is listed for some rows: how often the clone was seen (once, few, many), or a class if it is expanded.

v_call,j_call,d_call,clone_size,cdr3_nt,cdr3_aa
TRBV29-1,TRBJ2-3,-,-,TGCAGCGATGCTGATGTGGATACGCAGTATTTT,CSDADVDTQYF
TRBV7-2,TRBJ2-1,TRBD2,-,TGTGCCAGCAGCTTAGGCCTAGCGGCCTACAATGAGCAGTTCTTC,CASSLGLAAYNEQFF
TRBV2,TRBJ2-7,TRBD1,-,TGTGCCAGCAGCGTTTTACAGGGGTCCGAGCAGTACTTC,CASSVLQGSEQYF
TRBV19,TRBJ2-7,-,-,TGTGCCAGTAGTATAGATCAAGGTCAGGGCTCCTACGAGCAGTACTTC,CASSIDQGQGSYEQYF
TRBV28,TRBJ2-1,-,once,TGTGCCAGCACCCCGGACAGATTAGGGAATGAGCAGTTCTTC,CASTPDRLGNEQFF
TRBV2,TRBJ1-5,-,-,TGTGCCAGCAGTGTGGGGCGGGATAGCAATCAGCCCCAGCATTTT,CASSVGRDSNQPQHF
TRBV4-3,TRBJ2-7,-,-,TGCGCCAGCAGCCAAAAGGGAAGCGGTGTAAGGAACTTC,CASSQKGSGVRNF
TRBV18,TRBJ1-6,TRBD1,-,TGTGCCAGCTCACTAGGACAGGGTGATAATTCACCCCTCCACTTT,CASSLGQGDNSPLHF
TRBV9,TRBJ2-1,TRBD1,-,TGTGCCAGCAGCCCGCCCAGGGGGCTCTACAATGAGCAGTTCTTC,CASSPPRGLYNEQFF
TRBV7-2,TRBJ1-4,-,-,TGTGCCAGCAGCTTAGGAGGGGTGGTTGATGAAAAACTGTTTTTT,CASSLGGVVDEKLFF
TRBV2,TRBJ2-6,-,-,TGTGCCAGCAGGTACGGCGGTGGGGCCAACGTCCTGACTTTC,CASRYGGGANVLTF
TRBV5-1,TRBJ1-1,-,-,TGCGCCAGCAGCTTACCGGGGGTCTATGAAGCTTTCTTT,CASSLPGVYEAFF
TRBV10-3,TRBJ2-2,TRBD2,-,TGTGCCATCTCGGCGGGGGGGAACACCGGGGAGCTGTTTTTT,CAISAGGNTGELFF
TRBV9,TRBJ2-1,TRBD2,-,TGTGCCAGCAGCGTAGCGGGCGGGGGAAGCAATGAGCAGTTCTTC,CASSVAGGGSNEQFF
TRBV6-1,TRBJ2-5,-,once,TGTGCCAGCAGTGAAGCGCGAGGGTACCAAGAGACCCAGTACTTC,CASSEARGYQETQYF
TRBV18,TRBJ1-1,-,-,TGTGCCAGCTCAGACAGGCGGAGATCGAACACTGAAGCTTTCTTT,CASSDRRRSNTEAFF
TRBV7-9,TRBJ1-5,-,-,TGTGCCAGCAGCTCCGCATCCAGCAATCAGCCCCAGCATTTT,CASSSASSNQPQHF
TRBV20-1,TRBJ2-1,-,few,TGCAGTACGTACTCCTACAATGAGCAGTTCTTC,CSTYSYNEQFF
TRBV19,TRBJ2-7,-,-,TGTGCCAGTAGTATAGGGGCAGGGAACCCCTACGAGCAGTACTTC,CASSIGAGNPYEQYF
TRBV30,TRBJ1-1,-,-,TGTGCCTGGAGGGAACAGGGTTTTGGACCTGAAGCTTTCTTT,CAWREQGFGPEAFF
TRBV5-6,TRBJ2-7,-,once,TGTGCCAGCAGCTTCCAGGGACCTACCCCCTACGAGCAGTACTTC,CASSFQGPTPYEQYF
TRBV25-1,TRBJ1-2,-,-,TGTGCCAGCAGTGACCATGGCGGGGAAGGTGCATATGGCTACACCTTC,CASSDHGGEGAYGYTF